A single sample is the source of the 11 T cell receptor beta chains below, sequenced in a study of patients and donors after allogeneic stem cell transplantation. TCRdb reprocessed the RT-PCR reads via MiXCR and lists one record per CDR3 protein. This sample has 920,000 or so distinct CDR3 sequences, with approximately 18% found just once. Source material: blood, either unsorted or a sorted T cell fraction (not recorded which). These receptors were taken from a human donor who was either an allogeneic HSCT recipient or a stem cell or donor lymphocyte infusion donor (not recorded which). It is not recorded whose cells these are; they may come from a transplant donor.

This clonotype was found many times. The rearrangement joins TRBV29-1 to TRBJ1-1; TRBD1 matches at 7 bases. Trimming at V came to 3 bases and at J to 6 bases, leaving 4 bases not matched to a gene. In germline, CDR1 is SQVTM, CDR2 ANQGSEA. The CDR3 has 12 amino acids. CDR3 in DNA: TGCAGCGTTGACGGGCAGGGGGCTGAAGCTTTCTTT. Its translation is CSVDGQGAEAFF.

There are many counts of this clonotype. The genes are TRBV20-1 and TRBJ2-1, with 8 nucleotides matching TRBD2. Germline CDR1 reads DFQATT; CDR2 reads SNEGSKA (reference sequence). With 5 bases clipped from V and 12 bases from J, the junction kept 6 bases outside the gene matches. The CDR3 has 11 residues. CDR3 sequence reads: CSAPQAGGQFF. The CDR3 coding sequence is TGCAGTGCTCCACAGGCGGGAGGGCAGTTCTTC.

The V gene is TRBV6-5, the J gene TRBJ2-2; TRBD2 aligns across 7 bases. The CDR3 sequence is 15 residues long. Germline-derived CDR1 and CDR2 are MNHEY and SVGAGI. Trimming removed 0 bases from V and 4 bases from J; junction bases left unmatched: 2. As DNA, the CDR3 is TGTGCCAGCAGTTACTCGACGGGGGGCACCGGGGAGCTGTTTTTT. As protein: CASSYSTGGTGELFF.

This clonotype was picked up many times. CDR3 in DNA: TGTGCCAGCAGTCCCCTAGCGGGAGTCTACAATGAGCAGTTCTTC. Its translation is CASSPLAGVYNEQFF. The rearrangement joins TRBV12-3 or TRBV12-4 to TRBJ2-1; 10 bases are a match to TRBD2. Trimming removed 5 bases from V and 3 bases from J; junction bases left unmatched: 4. The CDR3 has 15 residues.

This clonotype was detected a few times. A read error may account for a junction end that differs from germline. The DNA of the CDR3 is TGTGCCACCAGTGATTTTAACGGGCCTAGTGCTATCTTCTTC. Translated, it gives CATSDFNGPSAIFF. The J gene is TRBJ2-5, the V gene TRBV24-1; no reliable D call. The CDR3 spans 14 residues. The germline V gene has CDR1 KGHDR and CDR2 SFDVKD.

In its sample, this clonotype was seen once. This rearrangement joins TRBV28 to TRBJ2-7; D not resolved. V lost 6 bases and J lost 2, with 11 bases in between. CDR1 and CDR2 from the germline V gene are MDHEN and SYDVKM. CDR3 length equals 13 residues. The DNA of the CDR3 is TGTGCCAGCAGCATCAGCCTTACCTACGAGCAGTACTTC. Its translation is CASSISLTYEQYF.

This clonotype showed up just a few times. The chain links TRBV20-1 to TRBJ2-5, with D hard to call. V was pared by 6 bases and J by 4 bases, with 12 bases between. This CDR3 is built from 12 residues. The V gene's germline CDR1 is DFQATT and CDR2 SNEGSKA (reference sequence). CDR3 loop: CSANTDRETQYF. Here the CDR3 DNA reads TGCAGTGCCAACACAGATAGAGAGACCCAGTACTTC.

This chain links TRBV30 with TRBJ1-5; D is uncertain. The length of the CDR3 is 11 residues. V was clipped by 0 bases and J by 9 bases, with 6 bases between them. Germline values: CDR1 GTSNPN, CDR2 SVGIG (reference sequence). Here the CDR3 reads CAWSVVGPQHF. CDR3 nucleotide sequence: TGTGCCTGGAGTGTGGTGGGGCCCCAGCATTTT.

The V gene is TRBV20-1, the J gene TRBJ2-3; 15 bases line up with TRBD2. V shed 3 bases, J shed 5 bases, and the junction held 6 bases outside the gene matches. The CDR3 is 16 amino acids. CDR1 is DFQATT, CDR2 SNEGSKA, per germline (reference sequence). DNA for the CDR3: TGCAGTGCTAGTGTGGGACTAGCGGGAGGTGGAGATACGCAGTATTTT. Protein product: CSASVGLAGGGDTQYF.

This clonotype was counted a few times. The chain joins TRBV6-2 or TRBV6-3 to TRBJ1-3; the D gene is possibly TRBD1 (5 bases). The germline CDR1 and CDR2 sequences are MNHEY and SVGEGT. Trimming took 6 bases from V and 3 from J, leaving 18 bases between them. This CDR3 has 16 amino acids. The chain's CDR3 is CASSIDGTGGGNTIYF. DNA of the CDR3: TGTGCCAGCAGCATCGACGGGACCGGGGGTGGAAACACCATATATTTT.

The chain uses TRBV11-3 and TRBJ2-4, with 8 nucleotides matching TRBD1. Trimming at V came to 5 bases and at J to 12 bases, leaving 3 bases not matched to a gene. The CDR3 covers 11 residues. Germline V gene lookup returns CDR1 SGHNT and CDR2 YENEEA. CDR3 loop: CASSPGQGQYF. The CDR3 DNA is TGTGCCAGCAGCCCCGGACAGGGTCAGTACTTC.